Listed below are T cell receptor beta chains from one sample, sequenced in a study of T cell changes during pregnancy in multiple sclerosis. Data came from immunoSEQ multiplex PCR; TCRdb stores just in-frame clones and leaves some out. The sample includes under 50,000 clones, roughly nine tenths of them seen just once. The specimen comprised CD4+ T cells from peripheral blood mononuclear cells, sampled in the second trimester of pregnancy. These receptors came from a female donor in good health, enrolled as a control in a pregnancy study. Each CDR3 is given with its conserved first and last residue. The D gene is left open where the match is weak. Size is omitted from some rows. Given values are once, few, many or a class for expanded clones.

clone size,J gene,D gene,V gene,CDR3 DNA,CDR3 protein
.,TRBJ2-1,.,TRBV11-2,TGTGCCAGCAGCTTAGCAGGGATCCCATTCTACAATGAGCAGTTCTTC,CASSLAGIPFYNEQFF
once,TRBJ2-7,TRBD2,TRBV11-2,TGTGCCAGCAGCTTAGTCGGCCCCCGGGGTAGCGGGGGTAGGTACGAGCAGTACTTC,CASSLVGPRGSGGRYEQYF
.,TRBJ2-3,TRBD1,TRBV7-6,TGTGCCAGCAGCATCCAGGGACAGAATCCTAGCACAGATACGCAGTATTTT,CASSIQGQNPSTDTQYF
.,TRBJ2-1,.,TRBV6-1,TGTGCCAGCAGTGAAGCGGGCCGGGGTGTAAATGAGCAGTTCTTC,CASSEAGRGVNEQFF
.,TRBJ1-1,.,TRBV11-3,TGTGCCAGCAGCTTAGGGCGGCAGAACACTGAAGCTTTCTTT,CASSLGRQNTEAFF
once,TRBJ1-6,.,TRBV6-6,TGTGCCAGCAGTTACCCAGGGTCTTCACCCCTCCACTTT,CASSYPGSSPLHF
.,TRBJ1-5,.,TRBV6-6,TGTGCCAGCACCATTAGGGGTATCGACAATCAGCCCCAGCATTTT,CASTIRGIDNQPQHF
.,TRBJ1-5,.,TRBV19,TGTGCCAGTAGTATAGAGGCAGCTCGGGGCAATCAGCCCCAGCATTTT,CASSIEAARGNQPQHF
.,TRBJ1-1,.,TRBV5-1,TGCGCCAGCAGCTTGGAGACAGCCAGAATGAACACTGAAGCTTTCTTT,CASSLETARMNTEAFF
.,TRBJ1-2,.,TRBV29-1,TGCAGCGTTGAAGGCCAGTCCGCTAACTACGGCTACACCTTC,CSVEGQSANYGYTF
.,TRBJ2-1,TRBD2,TRBV7-6,TGTGCCAGCAGCTTAGCGCGGGATGGGACTAGCGTTAACAATGAGCAGTTCTTC,CASSLARDGTSVNNEQFF
.,TRBJ1-3,TRBD1,TRBV19,TGTGCCAGTACCCGACGGGAGGGGGCATATCCCCTCTCTGGAAACACCATATATTTT,CASTRREGAYPLSGNTIYF
.,TRBJ2-1,TRBD1,TRBV5-1,TGCGCCAGCAGACACACAGGGGGGCTAGACAATGAGCAGTTCTTC,CASRHTGGLDNEQFF
.,TRBJ2-7,TRBD2,TRBV7-2,TGTGCCAGCAGCATAGGGACTAGCGGCGCCTACGAGCAGTACTTC,CASSIGTSGAYEQYF
.,TRBJ2-7,TRBD1,TRBV5-4,TGTGCCAGCAGCCTGTTGGACAGGGGGTCCTACGAGCAGTACTTC,CASSLLDRGSYEQYF
.,TRBJ1-1,.,TRBV18,TGTGCCAGCTCACCAACAGGGTTTTCTATGAACACTGAAGCTTTCTTT,CASSPTGFSMNTEAFF
once,TRBJ2-1,TRBD1,TRBV11-3,TGTGCCAGCAGCGGACAGGGGGGAGCTGTCAAGGGCCCCGGAGGTGAGCAGTTCTTC,CASSGQGGAVKGPGGEQFF
.,TRBJ1-1,.,TRBV6-5,TGTGCCAGCAGTTACGTCAAGGGGGGGACTGAAGCTTTCTTT,CASSYVKGGTEAFF
.,TRBJ2-5,TRBD1,TRBV6-5,TGTGCCAGCAGCTTCGACAGGGAACGTCAAGAGACCCAGTACTTC,CASSFDRERQETQYF
.,TRBJ1-1,.,TRBV7-3,TGTGCCAGCAGCCCAAACATCGACAGCAGTAGCACTGAAGCTTTCTTT,CASSPNIDSSSTEAFF
.,TRBJ2-1,.,TRBV5-5,TGTGCCAGCAGCTCATCCTCGGGACTCAACCTTTACAATGAGCAGTTCTTC,CASSSSSGLNLYNEQFF
.,TRBJ2-7,.,TRBV7-3,TGTGCCAGCAGCTTAGGGGGCCTCGACGAGCAGTACTTC,CASSLGGLDEQYF
.,TRBJ2-5,TRBD1,TRBV5-1,TGCGCCAGCAGCTTGCTTGGACAGGGGGAGTTGGAGACCCAGTACTTC,CASSLLGQGELETQYF
.,TRBJ1-4,.,TRBV25-1,TGTGCCAGCAGTGAATATAGCTTTGGTGTTGCAACTAATGAAAAACTGTTTTTT,CASSEYSFGVATNEKLFF
.,TRBJ2-3,.,TRBV19,TGTGCCAGTAGTCCAATGAGGAGAGCTAGCACAGATACGCAGTATTTT,CASSPMRRASTDTQYF
.,TRBJ2-1,TRBD2,TRBV6-6,TGTGCCAGCAGCCGGACTAGCGGGGCCTACAATGAGCAGTTCTTC,CASSRTSGAYNEQFF
.,TRBJ2-3,.,TRBV15,TGTGCCACCAGCAGATCCCACACAGATACGCAGTATTTT,CATSRSHTDTQYF
.,TRBJ1-5,TRBD1,TRBV7-9,TGTGCCAGCAGCGCCGGGACAGGGGGCAATCAGCCCCAGCATTTT,CASSAGTGGNQPQHF
.,TRBJ1-6,.,TRBV30,TGTGCCGGCTCAATCCGCGGCAATTCACCCCTCCACTTT,CAGSIRGNSPLHF
.,TRBJ1-4,.,TRBV7-2,TGTGCCAGCAACGGACAGCCAAATGAAAAACTGTTTTTT,CASNGQPNEKLFF
.,TRBJ1-6,TRBD1,TRBV5-1,TGCGCCAGCAGCTTTTTACCGGGACAGCTATTTAATTCACCCCTCCACTTT,CASSFLPGQLFNSPLHF
.,TRBJ2-2,.,TRBV7-3,TGTGCCAGCCTCGGTGGTGTAGGGGCGGGGACCGGGGAGCTGTTTTTT,CASLGGVGAGTGELFF
.,TRBJ2-7,.,TRBV4-1,TGCGCCAGCAGCCAAGAATTTATAGGGGTACTTGGGCAGTACTTC,CASSQEFIGVLGQYF
.,TRBJ1-1,TRBD1,TRBV7-2,TGTGCCAGCAGCTTATACAGGGGTGGCACTGAAGCTTTCTTT,CASSLYRGGTEAFF
.,TRBJ2-1,.,TRBV5-6,TGTGCCAGCAGGTCCAGGGGCTCCTACAATGAGCAGTTCTTC,CASRSRGSYNEQFF
.,TRBJ1-1,.,TRBV19,TGTGCCAGTAGTATTGGAGGAGTGGTCAAACAAGGCACTGAAGCTTTCTTT,CASSIGGVVKQGTEAFF
.,TRBJ1-1,.,TRBV14,TGTGCCAGCAGCCAAGATCAGAACACTGAAGCTTTCTTT,CASSQDQNTEAFF
.,TRBJ1-2,TRBD1,TRBV5-4,TGTGCCAGCAGACGGACAGGGGAAGATGGCTACACCTTC,CASRRTGEDGYTF
.,TRBJ2-7,TRBD2,TRBV5-1,TGCGCCAGCAGCTTGGGCCTAGCGGGGGCCCTCTCCTACGAGCAGTACTTC,CASSLGLAGALSYEQYF
.,TRBJ2-1,.,TRBV12-5,TGTGCTAGTGGTTTGGGTCCTCACTGGAGCGGTGGCAATGAGCAGTTCTTC,CASGLGPHWSGGNEQFF
.,TRBJ2-3,TRBD2,TRBV5-4,TGTGCCAGCAGCTTGTCACTGATAGCGGGGGGGAGGACAGATACGCAGTATTTT,CASSLSLIAGGRTDTQYF
.,TRBJ1-6,TRBD1,TRBV30,TGTGCCTGGGACGTGACAGGGGGTCGGGGAGTTGTCGAGGGATATAATTCACCCCTCCACTTT,CAWDVTGGRGVVEGYNSPLHF
.,TRBJ1-2,.,TRBV28,.,CASSSSGQGHWGYTF
.,TRBJ2-3,TRBD1,TRBV5-4,TGTGCCAGCAGAGGACAGGGCAGGAGCACAGATACGCAGTATTTT,CASRGQGRSTDTQYF
once,TRBJ1-3,.,TRBV30,TGTGCCTGGAGTAAAGGGGGAGGAAACACCATATATTTT,CAWSKGGGNTIYF
.,TRBJ2-1,TRBD2,TRBV19,TGTGCCAGTAGTCTCCGAGGGACTAGCTCTGAGCAGTTCTTC,CASSLRGTSSEQFF
.,TRBJ2-7,.,TRBV4-3,TGCGCCAGCAGCCAAGCCGGACTATCCCGCGAGCAGTACTTC,CASSQAGLSREQYF
.,TRBJ2-3,TRBD2,TRBV5-1,TGCGCCAGCAGCTTCAGACTAGCGGGGGGCACAGATACGCAGTATTTT,CASSFRLAGGTDTQYF
.,TRBJ2-7,TRBD1,TRBV6-5,TGTGCCAGCGCCAGGGACAGCTCCTACGAGCAGTACTTC,CASARDSSYEQYF
.,TRBJ2-7,TRBD1,TRBV5-4,TGTGCCAGCAGCTTGCCGGGACAGGGTTTTTACGAGCAGTACTTC,CASSLPGQGFYEQYF
once,TRBJ2-4,TRBD2,TRBV30,TGTGCCTGGAGTGGAGCGGGGTTAGCCAAAAACATTCAGTACTTC,CAWSGAGLAKNIQYF
.,TRBJ1-2,.,TRBV30,TGTGCCTGGACCCCCGGCGGGGCCCGTGTGGGCTACACCTTC,CAWTPGGARVGYTF
.,TRBJ2-1,.,TRBV4-3,TGCGCCAGCAGCTCCTTGCCGCGAGGGGGTGAGCAGTTCTTC,CASSSLPRGGEQFF